This T cell receptor beta chain was recorded in a study of cytomegalovirus exposure and HLA in healthy donors. Findings of the study overall: Later on, an analysis showed TCR association rates differing by HLA locus, with DRB1 the most and HLA-C the fewest. In a later analysis, common viral pathogens appeared linked to several of the most significant clusters. V- and J-gene trimming in TCR beta was tied to a missense DCLRE1C variant by an analysis performed later. It has been reported that TCR beta sequences accurately predicted the HLA-A and HLA-B alleles of most subjects.

Researchers ran the PCR with 60 Vbeta and 13 Jbeta primers. The repertoire was sequenced with immunoSEQ multiplex PCR; TCRdb's copy has only in-frame clones and lacks some. The sample yields 35,000 to 40,000 clones, roughly 90% seen once. CDR3 length: 18 residues. Germline V gene sequence: CDR1 LNHDA, CDR2 SQIVND (reference sequence). Trimming at V came to 3 bases and at J to 0 bases, leaving 9 bases not matched to a gene. Remarks on this clone: Its specificity is unknown.

The TCR comes from a woman aged 18-29 years in good health and CMV-seronegative. The gene calls are TRBV19 and TRBJ1-5, with 9 nucleotides matching TRBD1. The material sequenced was PBMCs. The CDR3 DNA reads as TGTGCCAGTAGTATGCGGAGACAGGGGGGGTATAGCAATCAGCCCCAGCATTTT. Amino acid sequence: CASSMRRQGGYSNQPQHF.